This T cell receptor beta chain was sequenced during a study of cytomegalovirus exposure and HLA in healthy donors. On the study more broadly: Genotyping of some 390 donors showed that around 81% belonged to the Caucasian-associated ancestry cluster.

Researchers ran the PCR with 60 Vbeta and 13 Jbeta primers. The assay was immunoSEQ multiplex PCR, and TCRdb's table has in-frame clones only and misses some. The table lists approximately 110,000 clones, with approximately 3.8% in the top ten. The study, taken as a whole, reports: There were reportedly fewer N-insertions in an Asian-associated ancestry cluster than the roughly 680-donor mean, in a later analysis. The dataset shows that most TCR sequences were rare, while some public TCRs occurred in many donors. Differences between HLA loci emerged in a later analysis of TCR association rates, with DRB1 most and HLA-C fewest.

Comments on this clone: Its specificity is not known.

V lost 0 bases to trimming and J lost 5 bases, with 17 bases between them. The length of the CDR3 is 16 residues. CDR1 is SGHRS, CDR2 YFSETQ, per germline. This chain links TRBV5-1 with TRBJ2-5, with D perhaps TRBD1 (6 bases). The TCR sequence derives from a man between 18 and 29 years old in good health and CMV-seronegative. What was sequenced was PBMCs. Here the CDR3 DNA reads TGCGCCAGCAGCTTGGTGCCAGGGGTTTTTCGTGAGACCCAGTACTTC. This sequence encodes CASSLVPGVFRETQYF.